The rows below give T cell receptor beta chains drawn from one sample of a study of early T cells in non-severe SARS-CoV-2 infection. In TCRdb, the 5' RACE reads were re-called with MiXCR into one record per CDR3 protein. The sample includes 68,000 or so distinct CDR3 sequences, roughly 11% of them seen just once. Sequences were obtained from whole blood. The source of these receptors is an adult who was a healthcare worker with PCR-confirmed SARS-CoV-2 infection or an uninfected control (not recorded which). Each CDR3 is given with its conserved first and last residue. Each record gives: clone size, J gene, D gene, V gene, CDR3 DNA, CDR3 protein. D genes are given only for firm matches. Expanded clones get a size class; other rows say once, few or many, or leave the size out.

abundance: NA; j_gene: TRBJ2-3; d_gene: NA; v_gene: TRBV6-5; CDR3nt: TGTGCCAGCCCCTTGGAGCACTATTCGTCAATGACAGATACGCAGTATTTT; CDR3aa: CASPLEHYSSMTDTQYF
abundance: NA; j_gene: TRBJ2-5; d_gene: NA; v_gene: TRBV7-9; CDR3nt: TGTGCCAGCAGCTTTGGCAGGCGTGTTCCAGAGACCCAGTACTTC; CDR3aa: CASSFGRRVPETQYF
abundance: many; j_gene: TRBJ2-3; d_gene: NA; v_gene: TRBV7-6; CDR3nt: TGTGCCAGCAGCTTAGCGTCGGCGCCAGATACGCAGTATTTT; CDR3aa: CASSLASAPDTQYF
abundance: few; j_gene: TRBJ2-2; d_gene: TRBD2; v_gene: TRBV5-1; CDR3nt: TGCGCCAGCAGCGCATCCCGGGGACTAGCGCACACCGGGGAGCTGTTTTTT; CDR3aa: CASSASRGLAHTGELFF
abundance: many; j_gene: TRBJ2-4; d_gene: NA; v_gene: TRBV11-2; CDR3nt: TGTGCCAGCAGCTCCCCAGAGCTAGCCAAAAACATTCAGTACTTC; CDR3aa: CASSSPELAKNIQYF
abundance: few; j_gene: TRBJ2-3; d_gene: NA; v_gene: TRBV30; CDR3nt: TGTGCCTGTCGAAGGGGAGATACGCAGTATTTT; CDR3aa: CACRRGDTQYF
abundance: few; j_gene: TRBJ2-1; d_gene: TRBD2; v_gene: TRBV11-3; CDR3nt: TGTGCCAGCAGCTTAGGCGGCGGGAGTGGGGATGAGCAGTTCTTC; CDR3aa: CASSLGGGSGDEQFF
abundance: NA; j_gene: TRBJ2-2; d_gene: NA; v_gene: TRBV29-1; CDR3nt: TGCAGCGTTGGAGTGAGGGCCACCGGGGAGCTGTTTTTT; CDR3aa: CSVGVRATGELFF
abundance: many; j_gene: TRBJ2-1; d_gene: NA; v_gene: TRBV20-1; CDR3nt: TGCAGTGCTGCTGGCTACAATGAGCAGTTCTTC; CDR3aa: CSAAGYNEQFF
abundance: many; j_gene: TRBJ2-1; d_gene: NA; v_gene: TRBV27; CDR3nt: TGTGCCAGCAGTTTGAATTTACTGTACAATGAGCAGTTCTTC; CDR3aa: CASSLNLLYNEQFF
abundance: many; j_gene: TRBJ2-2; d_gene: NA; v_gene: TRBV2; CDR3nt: TGTGCCAGCACGCCTACCGACACCGGGGAGCTGTTTTTT; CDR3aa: CASTPTDTGELFF
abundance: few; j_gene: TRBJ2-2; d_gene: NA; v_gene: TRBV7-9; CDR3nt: TGTGCCAGCAGCTTAGTTTCTGCCGGGGAGCTGTTTTTT; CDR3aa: CASSLVSAGELFF
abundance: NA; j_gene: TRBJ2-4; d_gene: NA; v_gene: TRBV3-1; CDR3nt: TGTGCCAGCAGCCAGCGGAACGTTCAGTACTTC; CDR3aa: CASSQRNVQYF
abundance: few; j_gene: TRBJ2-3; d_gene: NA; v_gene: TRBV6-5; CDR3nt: TGTGCCAGCAGTTACTCGAGGAGCACAGATACGCAGTATTTT; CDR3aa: CASSYSRSTDTQYF
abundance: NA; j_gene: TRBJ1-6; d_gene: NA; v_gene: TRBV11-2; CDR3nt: TGTGCCAGCAGCCCGACGTGGGGTTGGGATTCACCCCTCCACTTT; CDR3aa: CASSPTWGWDSPLHF
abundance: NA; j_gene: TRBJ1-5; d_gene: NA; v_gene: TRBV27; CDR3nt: TGTGCCAGCAGTGCTTCTTTAGGTTATCAGCCCCAGCATTTT; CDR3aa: CASSASLGYQPQHF
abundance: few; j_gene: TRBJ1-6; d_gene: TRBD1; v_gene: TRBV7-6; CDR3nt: TGTGCCAGCAGCTTAGGGCAGGGGGTTTCACCCCTCCACTTT; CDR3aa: CASSLGQGVSPLHF
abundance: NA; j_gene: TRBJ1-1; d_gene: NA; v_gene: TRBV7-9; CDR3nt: TGTGCCATTTCACTGAACACTGAAGCTTTCTTT; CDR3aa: CAISLNTEAFF
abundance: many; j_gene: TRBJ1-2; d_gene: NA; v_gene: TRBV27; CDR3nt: TGTGCCAGCAGTCCAATGACAGTTAACTATGGCTACACCTTC; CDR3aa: CASSPMTVNYGYTF
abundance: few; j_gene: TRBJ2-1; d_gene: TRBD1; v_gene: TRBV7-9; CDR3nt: TGTGCCAGCAGCGGAAGGGGACAGGGTTACCATGAGCAGTTCTTC; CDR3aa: CASSGRGQGYHEQFF
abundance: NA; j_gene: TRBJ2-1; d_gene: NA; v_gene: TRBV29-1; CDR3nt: TGCAGCGTTGAGGTTCAGAATGAGCAGTTCTTC; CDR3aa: CSVEVQNEQFF
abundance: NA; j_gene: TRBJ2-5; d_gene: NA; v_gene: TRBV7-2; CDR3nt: TGTGCCAGCAGCCGGAACAAAGAGACCCAGTACTTC; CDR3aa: CASSRNKETQYF
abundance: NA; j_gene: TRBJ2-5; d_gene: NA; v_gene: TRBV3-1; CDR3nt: TGTGCCAGCAGCCGAGACAGCCCACAGACCCAGTACTTC; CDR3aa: CASSRDSPQTQYF
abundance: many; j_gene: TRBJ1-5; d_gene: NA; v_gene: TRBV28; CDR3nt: TGTGCCAGCAGTCACCCACAGCATTTT; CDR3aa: CASSHPQHF
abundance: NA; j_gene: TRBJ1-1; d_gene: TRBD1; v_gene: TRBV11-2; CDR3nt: TGTGCCAGCAGCTTAGGGGGACAGGTGAACACTGAAGCTTTCTTT; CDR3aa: CASSLGGQVNTEAFF
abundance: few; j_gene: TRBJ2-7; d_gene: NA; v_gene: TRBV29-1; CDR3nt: TGCAGCGTTGCCCAGAGCTCCTACGAGCAGTACTTC; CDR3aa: CSVAQSSYEQYF
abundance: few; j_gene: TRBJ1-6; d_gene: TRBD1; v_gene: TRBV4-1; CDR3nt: TGCGCCAGCAGCCAAGACGGGACAGTAGATTCACCCCTCCACTTT; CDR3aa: CASSQDGTVDSPLHF
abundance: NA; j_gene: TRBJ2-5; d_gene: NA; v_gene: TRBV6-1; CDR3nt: TGTGCCAGCAACCCCAGTCAGGTGGGGCTGGGGGAGACCCAGTACTTC; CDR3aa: CASNPSQVGLGETQYF
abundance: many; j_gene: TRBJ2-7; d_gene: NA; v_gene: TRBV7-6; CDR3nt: TGTGCCAGCAGCTTAGCGCCGAGGGGACGAACCTACGAGCAGTACTTC; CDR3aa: CASSLAPRGRTYEQYF
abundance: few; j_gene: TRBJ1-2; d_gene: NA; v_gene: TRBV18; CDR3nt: TGTGCCAGCTCACCGCCCCTACTCGAGTACAGGGATACTGGCTACACCTTC; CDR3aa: CASSPPLLEYRDTGYTF
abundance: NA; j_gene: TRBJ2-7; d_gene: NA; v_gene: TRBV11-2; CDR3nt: TGTGCCAGCAGCTTAAACCCGGCGGTTGGGGAGCAGTACTTC; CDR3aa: CASSLNPAVGEQYF
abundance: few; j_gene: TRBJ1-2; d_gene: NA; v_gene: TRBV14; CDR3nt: TGTGCCAGCAGCCAAAATGCTAACTATGGCTACACCTTC; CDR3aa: CASSQNANYGYTF
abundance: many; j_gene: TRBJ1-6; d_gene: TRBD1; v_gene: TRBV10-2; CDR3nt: TGCGCCAGCAGAACCCGGGGACAGGGGAGCTCCTATAATTCACCCCTCCACTTT; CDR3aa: CASRTRGQGSSYNSPLHF
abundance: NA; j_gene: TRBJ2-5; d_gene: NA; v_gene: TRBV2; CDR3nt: TGTGCCACCGGAAATCTCCAAGAGACCCAGTACTTC; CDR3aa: CATGNLQETQYF
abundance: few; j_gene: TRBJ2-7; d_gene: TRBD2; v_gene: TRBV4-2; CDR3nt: TGTGCCAGCAGCCGAATGCTAGCGGGAGGGTATTACGAGCAGTACTTC; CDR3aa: CASSRMLAGGYYEQYF
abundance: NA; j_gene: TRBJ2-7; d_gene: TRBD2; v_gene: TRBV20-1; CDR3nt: TGCAGTGCTCGACTAGCGGGCGGGTCCAGGCAGTACTTC; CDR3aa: CSARLAGGSRQYF
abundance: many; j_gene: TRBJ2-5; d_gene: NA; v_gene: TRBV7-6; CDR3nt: TGTGCCAGCGGTCCGGGACACACGGAGGAGACCCAGTACTTC; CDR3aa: CASGPGHTEETQYF
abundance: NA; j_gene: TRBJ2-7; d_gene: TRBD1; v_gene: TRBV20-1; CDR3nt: TGCAGTGCTAGAGTAACGGGACAGGCAAACTACGAGCAGTACTTC; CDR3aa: CSARVTGQANYEQYF
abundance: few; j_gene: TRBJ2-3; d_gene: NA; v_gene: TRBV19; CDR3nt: TGTGCCAGTAGTATAGGCGGTAAATTAAGGGATACGCAGTATTTT; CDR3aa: CASSIGGKLRDTQYF
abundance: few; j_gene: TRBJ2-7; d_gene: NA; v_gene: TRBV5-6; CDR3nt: TGTGCCAGCAGCTTGGGCGGTTCAGCTTACGAGCAGTACTTC; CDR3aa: CASSLGGSAYEQYF
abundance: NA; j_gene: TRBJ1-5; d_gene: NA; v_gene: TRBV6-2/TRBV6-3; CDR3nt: TGTGCCAGCAGCGAAGGGGGGCAGCCCCAGCATTTT; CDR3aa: CASSEGGQPQHF
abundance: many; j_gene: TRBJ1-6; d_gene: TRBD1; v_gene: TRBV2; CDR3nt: TGTGCCAGCGGGACAGCTAATTCACCCCTCCACTTT; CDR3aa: CASGTANSPLHF
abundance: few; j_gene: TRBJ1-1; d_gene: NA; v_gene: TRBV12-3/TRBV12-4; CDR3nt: TGTGCCAGCAGTTCAGGACGGCTGAACACTGAAGCTTTCTTT; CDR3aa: CASSSGRLNTEAFF
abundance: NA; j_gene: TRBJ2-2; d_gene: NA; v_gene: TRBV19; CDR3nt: TGTGCCAGTAGTATAGTCCCCGCGGGCACCGGGGAGCTGTTTTTT; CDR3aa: CASSIVPAGTGELFF
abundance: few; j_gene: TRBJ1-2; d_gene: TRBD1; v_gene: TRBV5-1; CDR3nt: TGCGCCAGCAGCTTGGGGGACAGGGTGTATGGCTACACCTTC; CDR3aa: CASSLGDRVYGYTF
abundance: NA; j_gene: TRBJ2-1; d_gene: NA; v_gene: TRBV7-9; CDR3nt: TGTGCCAGCAGCTTAGCAGGAGGTATTGATGAGCAGTTCTTC; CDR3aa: CASSLAGGIDEQFF
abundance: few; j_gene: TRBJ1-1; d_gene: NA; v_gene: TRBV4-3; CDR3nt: TGCGCCAGCAGCCAGGACGACACTGAAGCTTTCTTT; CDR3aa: CASSQDDTEAFF
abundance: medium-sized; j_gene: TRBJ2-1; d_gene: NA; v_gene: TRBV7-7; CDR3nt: TGTGCCAGCAGCTCGGGCGATGAGCAGTTCTTC; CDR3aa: CASSSGDEQFF
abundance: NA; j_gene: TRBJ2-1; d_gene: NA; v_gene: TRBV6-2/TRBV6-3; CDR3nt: TGTGCCAGCAGTTACTATGACAATGAGCAGTTCTTC; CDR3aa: CASSYYDNEQFF